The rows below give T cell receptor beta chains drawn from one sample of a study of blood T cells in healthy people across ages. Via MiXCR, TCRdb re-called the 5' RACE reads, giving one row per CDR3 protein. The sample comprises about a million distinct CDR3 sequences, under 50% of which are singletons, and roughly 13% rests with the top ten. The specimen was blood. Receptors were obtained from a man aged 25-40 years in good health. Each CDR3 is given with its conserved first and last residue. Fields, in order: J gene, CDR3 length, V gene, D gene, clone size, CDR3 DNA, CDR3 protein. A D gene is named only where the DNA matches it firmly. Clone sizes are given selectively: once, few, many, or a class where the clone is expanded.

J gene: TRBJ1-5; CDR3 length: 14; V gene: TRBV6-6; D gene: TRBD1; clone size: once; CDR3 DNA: TGTGCCAGCAGGAAAGGACAGGAGCTCAAGCCCCAGCATTTT; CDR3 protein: CASRKGQELKPQHF
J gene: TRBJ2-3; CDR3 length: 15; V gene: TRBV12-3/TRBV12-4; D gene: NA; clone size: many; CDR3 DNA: TGTGCCAGCAGTTTCCAGGGCACTAGCCCAGATACGCAGTATTTT; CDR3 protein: CASSFQGTSPDTQYF
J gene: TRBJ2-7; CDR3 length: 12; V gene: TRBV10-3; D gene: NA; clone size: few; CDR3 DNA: TGTGCCATCAGTGAGTCCCCAGGGCAGCAGTACTTC; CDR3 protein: CAISESPGQQYF
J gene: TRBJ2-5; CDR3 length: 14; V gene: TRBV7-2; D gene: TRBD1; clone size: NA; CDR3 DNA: TGTGCCAGCAGCTTACATACAGGGGGAGAGACCCAGTACTTC; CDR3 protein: CASSLHTGGETQYF
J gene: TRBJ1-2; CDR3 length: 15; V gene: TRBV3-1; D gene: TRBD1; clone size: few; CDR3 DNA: TGTGCCAGCAGCTCGTCGGGACAGGGAAACTATGGCTACACCTTC; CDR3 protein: CASSSSGQGNYGYTF
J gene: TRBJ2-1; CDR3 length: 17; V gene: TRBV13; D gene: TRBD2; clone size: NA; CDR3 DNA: TGTGCCAGCAGCTTAGGGTCTTTTGTACAGCGGGGGAATGAGCAGTTCTTC; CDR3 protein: CASSLGSFVQRGNEQFF
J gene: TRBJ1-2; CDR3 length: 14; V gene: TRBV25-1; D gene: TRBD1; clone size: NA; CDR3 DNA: TGTGCCAGCAGTGAATATCAGGGGGACTATGGCTACACCTTC; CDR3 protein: CASSEYQGDYGYTF
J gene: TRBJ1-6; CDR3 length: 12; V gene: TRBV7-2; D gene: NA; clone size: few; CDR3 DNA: TGTGCCAGCAGCCCGGGTATAACACCCCTCCACTTT; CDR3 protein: CASSPGITPLHF
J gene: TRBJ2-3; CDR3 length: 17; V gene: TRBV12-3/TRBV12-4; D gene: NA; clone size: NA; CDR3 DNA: TGTGCCAGCAGTTTCCGCGGAATCCGCAGGGGAGCAGATACGCAGTATTTT; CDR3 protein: CASSFRGIRRGADTQYF
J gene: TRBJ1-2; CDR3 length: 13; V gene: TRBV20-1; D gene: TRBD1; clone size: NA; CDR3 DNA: TGCAGTGCTAGGAAGCCGGGACAGTGTGGCTACACCTTC; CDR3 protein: CSARKPGQCGYTF
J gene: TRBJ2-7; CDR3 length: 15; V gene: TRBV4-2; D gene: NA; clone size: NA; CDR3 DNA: TGTGCCAGCAGCCAAGAAGGCACAGGGCACTACGAGCAGTACTTC; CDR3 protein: CASSQEGTGHYEQYF
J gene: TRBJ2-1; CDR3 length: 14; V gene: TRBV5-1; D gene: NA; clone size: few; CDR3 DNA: TGCGCCAGCAGCTGGCAGGATTACTACAATGAGCAGTTCTTC; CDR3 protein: CASSWQDYYNEQFF
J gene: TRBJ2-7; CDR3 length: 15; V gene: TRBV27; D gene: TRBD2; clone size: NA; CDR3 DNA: TGTGCCAGCAGTAGGACTAGCGGATACTCCTACGAGCAGTACTTC; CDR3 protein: CASSRTSGYSYEQYF
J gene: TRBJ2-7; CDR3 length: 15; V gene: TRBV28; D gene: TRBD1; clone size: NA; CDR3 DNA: TGTGCCAGCAGTCCATCCGGACAGGGGGGCTACGAGCAGTACTTC; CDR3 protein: CASSPSGQGGYEQYF
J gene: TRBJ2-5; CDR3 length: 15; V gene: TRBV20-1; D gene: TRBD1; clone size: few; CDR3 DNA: TGCAGTGCTGGAACCCTTCCCAGGGGGCGCGAGGAGCAGTACTTC; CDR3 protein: CSAGTLPRGREEQYF
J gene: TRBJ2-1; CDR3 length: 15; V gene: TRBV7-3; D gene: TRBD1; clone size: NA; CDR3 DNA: TGTGCCAGCAGCTTGGGACAGGGGGTCAGCAATGAGCAGTTCTTC; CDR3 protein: CASSLGQGVSNEQFF
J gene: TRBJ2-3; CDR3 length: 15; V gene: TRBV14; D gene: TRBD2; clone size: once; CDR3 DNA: TGTGCCAGCAGCACGGCGGGGGGCCGCGCAGATACGCAGTATTTT; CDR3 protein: CASSTAGGRADTQYF
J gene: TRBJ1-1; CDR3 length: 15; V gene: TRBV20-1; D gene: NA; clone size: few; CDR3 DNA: TGCAGTGCTAGGGCGAAGACGGGGGCGAACACTGAAGCTTTCTTT; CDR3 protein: CSARAKTGANTEAFF
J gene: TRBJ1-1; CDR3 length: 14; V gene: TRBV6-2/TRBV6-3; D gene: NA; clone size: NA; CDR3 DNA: TGTGCCAGCAGTTACCCCCAGATGAACACTGAAGCTTTCTTT; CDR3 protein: CASSYPQMNTEAFF
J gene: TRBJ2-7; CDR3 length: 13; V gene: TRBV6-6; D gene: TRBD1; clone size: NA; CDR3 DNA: TGTGCCAGCATTCGGGACAGCATCTACGAGCAGTACTTC; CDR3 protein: CASIRDSIYEQYF
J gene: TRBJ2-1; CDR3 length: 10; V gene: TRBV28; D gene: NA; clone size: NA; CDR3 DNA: TGTGCCCCGGGGCTGGATGAGCAGTTCTTC; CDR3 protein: CAPGLDEQFF
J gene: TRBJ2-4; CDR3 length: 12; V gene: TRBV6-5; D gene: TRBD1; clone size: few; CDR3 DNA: TGTGCCAGCTGGGACAGGGGAGACATTCAGTACTTC; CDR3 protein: CASWDRGDIQYF
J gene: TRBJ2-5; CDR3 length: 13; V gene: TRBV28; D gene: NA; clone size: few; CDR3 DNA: TGTGCCAGCAGTAGCCGGGTCGGGGGTGAGCAGTACTTC; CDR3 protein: CASSSRVGGEQYF
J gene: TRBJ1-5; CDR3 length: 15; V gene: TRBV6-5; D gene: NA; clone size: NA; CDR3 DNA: TGTGCCAGCAGTTACTCGGGCCAGGGAGATCAGCCCCAGCATTTT; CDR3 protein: CASSYSGQGDQPQHF
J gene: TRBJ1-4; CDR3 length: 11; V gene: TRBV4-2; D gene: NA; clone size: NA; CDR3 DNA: TGTGCCACCCTGGAAGGTGAAAAACTGTTTTTT; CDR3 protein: CATLEGEKLFF
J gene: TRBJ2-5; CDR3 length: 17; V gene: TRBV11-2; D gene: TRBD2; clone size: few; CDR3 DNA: TGTGCCAGCAGCTTAGAGGCTAGCGGGGGGCTCCAAGAGACCCAGTACTTC; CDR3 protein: CASSLEASGGLQETQYF
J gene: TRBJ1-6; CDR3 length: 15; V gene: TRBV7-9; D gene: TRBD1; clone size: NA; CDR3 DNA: TGTGCCAGCAGCCCGAGGGAGGGGGCAAATTCACCCCTCCACTTT; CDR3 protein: CASSPREGANSPLHF
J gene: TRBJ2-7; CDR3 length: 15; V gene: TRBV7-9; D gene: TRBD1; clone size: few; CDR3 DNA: TGTGCCAGCAGCTCAGGACAGGGGTTCGTCCACGAGCAGTACTTC; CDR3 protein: CASSSGQGFVHEQYF
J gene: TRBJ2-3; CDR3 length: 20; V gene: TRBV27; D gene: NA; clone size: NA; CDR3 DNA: TGTGCCAGCAGTTTGGCACCCCCCTGGACCCCGATCGGGAGCACAGATACGCAGTATTTT; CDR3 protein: CASSLAPPWTPIGSTDTQYF
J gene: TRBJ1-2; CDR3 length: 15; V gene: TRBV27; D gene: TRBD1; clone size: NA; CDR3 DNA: TGTGCCAGCAGTTTATCGTCAGGACAGGGCTATGGCTACACCTTC; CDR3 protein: CASSLSSGQGYGYTF
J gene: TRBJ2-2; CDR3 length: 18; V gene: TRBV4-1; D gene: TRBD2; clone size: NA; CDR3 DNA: TGCGCCAGCAGCCCCGTGGGCAGTGCGGGGGGGGACACCGGGGAGCTGTTTTTT; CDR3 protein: CASSPVGSAGGDTGELFF
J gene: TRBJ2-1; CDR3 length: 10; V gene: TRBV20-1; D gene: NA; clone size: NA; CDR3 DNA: TGCAGTGCCAGGGTGTATGAGCAGTTCTTC; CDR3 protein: CSARVYEQFF
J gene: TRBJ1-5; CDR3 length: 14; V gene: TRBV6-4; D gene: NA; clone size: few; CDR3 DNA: TGTGCCAGCTCGGCTGGGGGAATCAATCAGCCCCAGCATTTT; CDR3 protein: CASSAGGINQPQHF
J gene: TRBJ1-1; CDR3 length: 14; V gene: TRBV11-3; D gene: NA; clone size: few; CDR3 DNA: TGTGCCAGCAGCTGGGCCGACGGGAACACTGAAGCTTTCTTT; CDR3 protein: CASSWADGNTEAFF
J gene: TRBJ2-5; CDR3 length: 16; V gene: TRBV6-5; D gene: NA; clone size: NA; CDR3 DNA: TGTGCCAGCAGTTACGGTCTCGGGGGCTTGGTAGAGACCCAGTACTTC; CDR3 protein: CASSYGLGGLVETQYF
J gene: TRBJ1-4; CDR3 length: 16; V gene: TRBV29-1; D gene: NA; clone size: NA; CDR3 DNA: TGCAGCGCTGCAAATGATAGGGGTTTTCGAATGGAAAAACTGTTTTTT; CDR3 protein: CSAANDRGFRMEKLFF
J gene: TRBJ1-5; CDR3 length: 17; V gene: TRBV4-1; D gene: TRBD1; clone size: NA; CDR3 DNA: TGCGCCAGCAGCCCGGGACAGGGAAGGTCTGGCAATCAGCCCCAGCATTTT; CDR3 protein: CASSPGQGRSGNQPQHF
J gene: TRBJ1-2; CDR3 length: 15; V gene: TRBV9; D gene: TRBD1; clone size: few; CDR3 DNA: TGTGCCAGCAGCCCACGGGACAGCTCTAACTATGGCTACACCTTC; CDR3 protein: CASSPRDSSNYGYTF
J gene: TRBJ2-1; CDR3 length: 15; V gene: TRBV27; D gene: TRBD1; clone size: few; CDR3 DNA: TGTGCCAGCAGTACGCCGGGACAGGTCCACAATGAGCAGTTCTTC; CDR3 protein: CASSTPGQVHNEQFF
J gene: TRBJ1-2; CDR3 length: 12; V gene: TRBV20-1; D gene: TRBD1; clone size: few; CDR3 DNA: TGCAGTGCTACCCCAGGGGGCGATGGCTACACCTTC; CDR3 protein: CSATPGGDGYTF
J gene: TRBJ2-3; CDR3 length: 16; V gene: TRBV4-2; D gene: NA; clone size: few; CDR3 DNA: TGTGCCAGCAGCCAAGATGTAAGGGTTGGCACAGATACGCAGTATTTT; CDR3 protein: CASSQDVRVGTDTQYF
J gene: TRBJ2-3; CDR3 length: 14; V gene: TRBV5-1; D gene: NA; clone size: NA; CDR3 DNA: TGCGCCAGCAGCTCCTCCCCTGGTACAGATACGCAGTATTTT; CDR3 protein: CASSSSPGTDTQYF
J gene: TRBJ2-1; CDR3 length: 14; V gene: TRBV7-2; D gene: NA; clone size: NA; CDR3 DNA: TGTGCCAGCAGCTCCGTACAGGGACCCTATGAGCAGTTCTTC; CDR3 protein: CASSSVQGPYEQFF
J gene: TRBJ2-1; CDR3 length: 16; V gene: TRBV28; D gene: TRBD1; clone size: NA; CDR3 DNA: TGTGCCAGCAGTTTACCCGTGACAGGGAGTTACAACGAGCAGTTCTTC; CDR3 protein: CASSLPVTGSYNEQFF
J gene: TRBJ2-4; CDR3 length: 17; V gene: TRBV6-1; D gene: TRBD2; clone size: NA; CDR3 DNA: TGTGCCAGCAGTGAAGTCTCGGGGAGGGAGGCCAAAAACATTCAGTACTTC; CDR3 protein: CASSEVSGREAKNIQYF
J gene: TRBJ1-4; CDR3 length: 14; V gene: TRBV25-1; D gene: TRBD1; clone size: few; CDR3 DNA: TGTGCCAGCAGTAATGGACAGGGGGGTGAAAAACTGTTTTTT; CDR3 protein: CASSNGQGGEKLFF
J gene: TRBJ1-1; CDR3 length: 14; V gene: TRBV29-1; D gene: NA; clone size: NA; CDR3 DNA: TGCAGCGTTGAAGCCCGTTTGACGGGCACTGAAGCTTTCTTT; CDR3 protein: CSVEARLTGTEAFF
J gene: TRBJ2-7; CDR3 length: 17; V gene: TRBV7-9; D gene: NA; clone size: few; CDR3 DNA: TGTGCCAGCAGCTTAGCGCAAGGTAGCGCTAGCTCCTACGAGCAGTACTTC; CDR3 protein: CASSLAQGSASSYEQYF
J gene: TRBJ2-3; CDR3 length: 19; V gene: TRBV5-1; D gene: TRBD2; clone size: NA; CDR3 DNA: TGCGCCAGCAGCTTGGGACGGCGAGCGGGGGAGTCCCTCACAGATACGCAGTATTTT; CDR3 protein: CASSLGRRAGESLTDTQYF
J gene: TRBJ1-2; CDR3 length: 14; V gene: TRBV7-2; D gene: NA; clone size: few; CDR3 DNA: TGTGCCAGCAGCCCTCGGGACCGCCGGTATGGCTACACCTTC; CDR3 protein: CASSPRDRRYGYTF
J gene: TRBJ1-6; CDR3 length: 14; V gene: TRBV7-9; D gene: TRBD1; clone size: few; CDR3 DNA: TGTGCCAGCAGCTGGGGACAGACTAATTCACCCCTCCACTTT; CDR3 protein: CASSWGQTNSPLHF
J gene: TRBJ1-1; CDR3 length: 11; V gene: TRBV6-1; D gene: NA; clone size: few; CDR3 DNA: TGTGCCAGCAGTGAACCCCTCCGGGCTTTCTTT; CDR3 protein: CASSEPLRAFF
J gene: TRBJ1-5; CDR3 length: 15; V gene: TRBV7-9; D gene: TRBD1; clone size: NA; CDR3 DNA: TGTGCCAGCAGCTTAGGAAGGGACAGCGGTCGGCCCCAGCATTTT; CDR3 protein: CASSLGRDSGRPQHF
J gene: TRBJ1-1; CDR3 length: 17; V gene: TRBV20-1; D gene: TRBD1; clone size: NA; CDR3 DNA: TGCAGTGCTAGAGAGGGTACAGGGGGCTGGTTTAACACTGAAGCTTTCTTT; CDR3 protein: CSAREGTGGWFNTEAFF
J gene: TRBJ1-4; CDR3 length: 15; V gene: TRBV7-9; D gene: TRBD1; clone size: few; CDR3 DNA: TGTGCCAGCAGCCAAGGAGACAGGGGTTTTGAAAAACTGTTTTTT; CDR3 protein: CASSQGDRGFEKLFF
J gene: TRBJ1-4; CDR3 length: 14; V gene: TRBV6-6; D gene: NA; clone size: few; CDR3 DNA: TGTGCCAGCAGTCCCACTAGGGCCGGGGAAAAACTGTTTTTT; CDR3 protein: CASSPTRAGEKLFF
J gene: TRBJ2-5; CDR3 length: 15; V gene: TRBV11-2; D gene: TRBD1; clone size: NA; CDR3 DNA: TGTGCCAGCAGCTCCGGGACAGGGGGCACGGAGACCCAGTACTTC; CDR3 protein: CASSSGTGGTETQYF
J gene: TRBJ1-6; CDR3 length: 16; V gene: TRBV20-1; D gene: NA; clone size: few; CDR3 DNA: TGCAGTGCTATCACGGAGGGGCCATCCTATAATTCACCCCTCCACTTT; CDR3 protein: CSAITEGPSYNSPLHF
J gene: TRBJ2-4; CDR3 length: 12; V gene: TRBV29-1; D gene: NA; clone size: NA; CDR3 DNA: TGCAGCGTTGGTGAAGGGGAGGCCATTCAGTACTTC; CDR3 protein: CSVGEGEAIQYF
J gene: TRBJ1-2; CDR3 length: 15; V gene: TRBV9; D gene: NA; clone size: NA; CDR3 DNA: TGTGCCAGCAGCGTAGTCCCCGGGCGAGACTATGGCTACACCTTC; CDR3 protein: CASSVVPGRDYGYTF